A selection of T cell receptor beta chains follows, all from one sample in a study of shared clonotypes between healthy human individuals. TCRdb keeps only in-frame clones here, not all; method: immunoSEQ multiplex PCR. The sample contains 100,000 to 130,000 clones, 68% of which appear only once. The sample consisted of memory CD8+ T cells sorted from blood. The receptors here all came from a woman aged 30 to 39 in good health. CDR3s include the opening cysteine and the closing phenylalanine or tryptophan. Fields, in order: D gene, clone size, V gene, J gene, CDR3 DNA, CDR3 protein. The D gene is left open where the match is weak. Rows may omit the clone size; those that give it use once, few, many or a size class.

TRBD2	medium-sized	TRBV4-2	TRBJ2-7	TGTGCCAGCAGCCAAGATCACGGGACTAGCGATGAGCAGTACTTC	CASSQDHGTSDEQYF
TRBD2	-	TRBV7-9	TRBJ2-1	TGTGCCAGCAGCCTAAGATACCGGACTAGCGGGAGGGAAGGGGAGCAGTTCTTC	CASSLRYRTSGREGEQFF
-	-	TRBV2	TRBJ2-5	TGTGCCAGCAGACAGGGTAGAGAGACCCAGTACTTC	CASRQGRETQYF
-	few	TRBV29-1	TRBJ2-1	TGCAGCGCCCAAGAGAACCGTGAGCAGTTCTTC	CSAQENREQFF
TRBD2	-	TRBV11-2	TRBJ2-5	TGTGCCAGCAGCATGACGCGGGGGGTGGAGACCCAGTACTTC	CASSMTRGVETQYF
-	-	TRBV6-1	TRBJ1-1	TGTGCCAGCAGCGCAAGGGAGAACACTGAAGCTTTCTTT	CASSARENTEAFF
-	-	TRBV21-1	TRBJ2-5	TGTGCCAGCAGCAAAGGTAGGACAGCAGAGACCCAGTACTTC	CASSKGRTAETQYF
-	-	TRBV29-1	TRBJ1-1	TGCAGCGTTGAAGGGGGGCTCGGGGTAGCTTTCTTT	CSVEGGLGVAFF
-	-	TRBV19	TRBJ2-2	TGTGCCAGTAGTATAGGATGGGGGACCACCGGGGAGCTGTTTTTT	CASSIGWGTTGELFF
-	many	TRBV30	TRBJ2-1	TGTGCCTGGGAACTTGGGGGTTACAATGAGCAGTTCTTC	CAWELGGYNEQFF
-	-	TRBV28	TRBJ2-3	TGTGCCAGCAGTTTCTCGGACTTACTCACAGATACGCAGTATTTT	CASSFSDLLTDTQYF
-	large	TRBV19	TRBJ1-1	TGTGCCAGTAGTCAGGGAAGTTTTGAAGCTTTCTTT	CASSQGSFEAFF